The 11 T cell receptor beta chains in this list originate from one sample, sequenced in a study of CD8 T cells in Susac syndrome (dated by TCRdb to about 2019). Library method: the immunoSEQ multiplex PCR assay. RNA was extracted using the RNeasy kit, and roughly 0.5 to 1 microgram was reverse transcribed with random hexamers. Clones were called with MiXCR by TCRdb after fastp trimmed the public reads at Q25, and only in-frame beta chains were retained. Rows are combined by CDR3 protein, so each entry shows the most common genes and DNA. In this sample the table shows around 200,000 distinct CDR3 sequences, approximately 95% of which occur a single time. About 0.095% of the sample comes from the top ten. The sequencing input was CD4+ T cells from PBMCs. Source of these receptors: a human donor in good health.

DNA of the CDR3: TGTGCCAGCAGCAGTCCATTTGTCATGCAAGATACGCAGTATTTT. Translated: CASSSPFVMQDTQYF. The chain joins TRBV3-1 to TRBJ2-3; D call uncertain. Deletions cut 5 bases from V and 5 bases from J, with 17 bases between. CDR1 LGHDT and CDR2 YNNKEL come from the germline V gene (reference sequence). The CDR3 spans 15 residues.

This chain links TRBV15 with TRBJ2-1; weak D call: TRBD2 (6 bases). Germline CDR1 reads LNHNV; CDR2 reads YYDKDF (reference sequence). Trimming removed 5 bases from V and 9 bases from J, with 11 bases in between. CDR3 length: 12 residues. This CDR3 is CATSPAGSEQFF. CDR3 bases: TGTGCCACCAGCCCCGCGGGGAGTGAGCAGTTCTTC.

The chain is built from TRBV20-1 and TRBJ1-5; D not resolved. The CDR3 is 16 amino acids. In germline, CDR1 is DFQATT, CDR2 SNEGSKA (reference sequence). The V end was cut by 5 bases, the J end by 3 bases, with 20 bases between. The CDR3 DNA sequence: TGCAGTGCTCGTCAAAGTGGGTCGGTCGACAATCAGCCCCAGCATTTT. Translating it yields CSARQSGSVDNQPQHF.

CDR3 sequence (DNA): TGCGCCAGCAGCCCTCCGAGGACAGGGGGTCGCACTGAAGCTTTCTTT. Translation: CASSPPRTGGRTEAFF. The chain employs TRBV4-3 and TRBJ1-1, with TRBD1 matching over 10 bases. The CDR3 is 16 residues long. Unmatched junction bases numbered 9, after V lost 4 bases and J lost 4 bases. Per the germline V gene, CDR1 is LGHNA and CDR2 is YSLEER.

This chain connects TRBV30 to TRBJ2-4; D is possibly TRBD2 (6 bases). The CDR3 has 17 amino acids. Germline CDR1 reads GTSNPN; CDR2 reads SVGIG (reference sequence). The ends were cut back, 2 bases at V and 3 bases at J, with 20 bases in the middle. The CDR3 reads CAWSPEWTNRGKNIQYF. The CDR3 coding sequence is TGTGCCTGGAGTCCCGAATGGACTAACCGGGGCAAAAACATTCAGTACTTC.

The chain joins TRBV29-1 to TRBJ1-2; D is undetermined. Looked up from germline, CDR1 is SQVTM and CDR2 is ANQGSEA. Trimming cost V 0 bases and J 2 bases, with 10 bases left between them. CDR3 length: 14 amino acids. In nucleotides, the CDR3 is TGCAGCGTTGAAGAGGGCAGAGCGAACTATGGCTACACCTTC. Residues: CSVEEGRANYGYTF.

The chain carries TRBV11-2 and TRBJ1-1, with D perhaps TRBD1 (5 bases). V was clipped by 5 bases and J by 1 base, with 14 bases between them. This CDR3 has 15 amino acids. Germline V gives CDR1 SGHAT, CDR2 FQNNGV. This CDR3 reads CASSPTGRKNTEAFF. CDR3 sequence (DNA): TGTGCCAGCAGCCCGACGGGACGGAAGAACACTGAAGCTTTCTTT.

The chain links TRBV29-1 to TRBJ2-1; TRBD1 agrees at 8 bases. Germline CDR1 is SQVTM and CDR2 is ANQGSEA. The junction had 10 bases not matched to a gene; V was cut back by 7 bases and J by 2 bases. The CDR3 has 15 amino acids. DNA for the CDR3: TGCAGCGCAGCCCGGGGGACAGGAGCCTACAATGAGCAGTTCTTC. Translation gives CSAARGTGAYNEQFF.

The DNA of the CDR3 is TGTGCCAGCAGTACGTCCAGGGAGTGGACCTACGAGCAGTACTTC. This sequence encodes CASSTSREWTYEQYF. The chain couples TRBV6-2 or TRBV6-3 to TRBJ2-7, with D perhaps being TRBD1 or TRBD2 (5 bases each). The ends were cut back, 5 bases at V and 2 bases at J, with 16 bases in the middle. Germline V CDR1 and CDR2: MNHEY, SVGEGT. This CDR3 is built from 15 residues.

This clonotype came up once. The chain recombines TRBV7-6 with TRBJ2-1; a possible D gene is TRBD2 (6 bases). Trimming shortened V by 5 bases and J by 5 bases, and 25 bases separated the two germline ends. CDR3 length: 18 amino acids. Germline CDR1 and CDR2: SGHVS and FNYEAQ. The CDR3 sequence is CASSLRDSNRWLNNEQFF. CDR3 bases: TGTGCCAGCAGCCTCCGGGACTCGAACCGTTGGCTCAACAATGAGCAGTTCTTC. The full variable domain, rest sourced from reference TRBV7-6 and TRBJ2-1, is GAGVSQSPRYKVTKRGQDVALRCDPISGHVSLYWYRQALGQGPEFLTYFNYEAQQDKSGLPNDRFSAERPEGSISTLTIQRTEQRDSAMYRCASSLRDSNRWLNNEQFFGPGTRLTVL.

This sequence joins TRBV12-3 or TRBV12-4 and TRBJ1-2; D possibly corresponds to TRBD1 (6 bases). The CDR3 consists of 15 residues. Trimming took off 1 base at V and 4 bases at J, with 13 bases between the two ends. The CDR3 protein is CASSLGAGEPYGYTF. The CDR3, as DNA: TGTGCCAGCAGTTTAGGGGCAGGGGAGCCCTATGGCTACACCTTC.